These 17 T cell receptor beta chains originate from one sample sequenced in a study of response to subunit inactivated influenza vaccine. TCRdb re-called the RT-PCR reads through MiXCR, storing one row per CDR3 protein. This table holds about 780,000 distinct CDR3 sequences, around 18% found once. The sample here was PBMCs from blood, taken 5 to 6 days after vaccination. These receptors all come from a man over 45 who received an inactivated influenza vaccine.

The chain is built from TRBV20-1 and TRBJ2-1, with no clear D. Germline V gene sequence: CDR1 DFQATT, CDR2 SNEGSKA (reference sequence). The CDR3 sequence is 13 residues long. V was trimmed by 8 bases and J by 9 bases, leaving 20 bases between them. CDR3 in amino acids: CSSHPPLPREQFF. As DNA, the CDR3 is TGCAGTTCTCATCCCCCACTCCCCCGTGAGCAGTTCTTC.

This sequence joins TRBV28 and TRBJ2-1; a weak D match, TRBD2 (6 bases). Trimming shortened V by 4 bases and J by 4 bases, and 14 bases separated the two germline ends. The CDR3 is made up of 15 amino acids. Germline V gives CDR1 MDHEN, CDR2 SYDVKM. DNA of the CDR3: TGTGCCAGCAGTTCACCGGGACTCCTTTACAATGAGCAGTTCTTC. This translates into CASSSPGLLYNEQFF.

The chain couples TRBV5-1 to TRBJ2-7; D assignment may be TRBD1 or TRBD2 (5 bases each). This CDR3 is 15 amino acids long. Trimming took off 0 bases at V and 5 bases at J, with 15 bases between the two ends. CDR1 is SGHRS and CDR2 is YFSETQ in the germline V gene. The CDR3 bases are TGCGCCAGCAGCTTGGCCAATGGGCAGGGACACGAGCAGTACTTC. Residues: CASSLANGQGHEQYF.

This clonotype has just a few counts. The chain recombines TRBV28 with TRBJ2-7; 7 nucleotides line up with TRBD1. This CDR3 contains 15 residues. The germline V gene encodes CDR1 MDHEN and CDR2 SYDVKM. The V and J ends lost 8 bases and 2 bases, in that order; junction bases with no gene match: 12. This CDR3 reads CASYQRDSVTYEQYF. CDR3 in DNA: TGTGCCAGCTACCAGAGGGACAGTGTGACCTACGAGCAGTACTTC.

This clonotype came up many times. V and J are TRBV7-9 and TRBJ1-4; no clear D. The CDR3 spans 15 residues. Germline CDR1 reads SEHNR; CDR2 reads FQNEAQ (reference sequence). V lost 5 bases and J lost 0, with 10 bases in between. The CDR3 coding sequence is TGTGCCAGCAGCGCAGACGTGGCAACTAATGAAAAACTGTTTTTT. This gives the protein CASSADVATNEKLFF.

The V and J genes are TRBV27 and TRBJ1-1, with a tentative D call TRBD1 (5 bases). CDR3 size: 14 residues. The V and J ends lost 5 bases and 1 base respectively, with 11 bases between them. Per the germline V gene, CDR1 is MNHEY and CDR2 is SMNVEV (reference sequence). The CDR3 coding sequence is TGTGCCAGCAGTCGGTCTGGGGGGAACACTGAAGCTTTCTTT. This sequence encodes CASSRSGGNTEAFF.

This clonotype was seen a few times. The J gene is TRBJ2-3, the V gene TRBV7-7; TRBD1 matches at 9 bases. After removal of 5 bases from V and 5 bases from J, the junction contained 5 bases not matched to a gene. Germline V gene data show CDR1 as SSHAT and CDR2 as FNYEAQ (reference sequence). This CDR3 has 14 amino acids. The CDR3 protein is CASSPLDRGDTQYF. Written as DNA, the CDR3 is TGTGCCAGCAGCCCCTTGGACAGGGGAGATACGCAGTATTTT.

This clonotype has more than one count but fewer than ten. DNA of the CDR3: TGCAGTGCAGAGGGACAGGGGGCCGAAGAGACCCAGTACTTC. Translation gives CSAEGQGAEETQYF. V and J are TRBV20-1 and TRBJ2-5; 12 positions agree with TRBD1. V lost 6 bases, J lost 3 bases, and 5 bases stayed unmatched. CDR3 size: 14 residues. Germline-derived CDR1 and CDR2 are DFQATT and SNEGSKA (reference sequence).

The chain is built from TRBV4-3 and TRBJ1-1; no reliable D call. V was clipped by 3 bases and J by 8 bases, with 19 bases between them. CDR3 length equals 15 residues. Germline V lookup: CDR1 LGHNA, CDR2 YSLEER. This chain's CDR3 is CASSQDPWGTQEAFF. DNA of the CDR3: TGCGCCAGCAGCCAGGATCCTTGGGGAACACAGGAAGCTTTCTTT.

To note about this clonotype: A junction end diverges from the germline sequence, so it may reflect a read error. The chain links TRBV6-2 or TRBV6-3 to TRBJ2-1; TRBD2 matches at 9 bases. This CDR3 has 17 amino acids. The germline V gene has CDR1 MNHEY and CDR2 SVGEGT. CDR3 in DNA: TGTGCCAGCAGTTACTCGGGGCGGGAGGGCCCCTACAATGAGCAGATCTTC. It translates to CASSYSGREGPYNEQIF.

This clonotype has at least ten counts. The CDR3 here is CSAPSSGGTWNEQFF. CDR3 nucleotide sequence: TGCAGCGCCCCGTCTAGCGGGGGAACTTGGAATGAGCAGTTCTTC. The V gene is TRBV29-1, the J gene TRBJ2-1; TRBD2 agrees at 10 bases. This CDR3 contains 15 residues. Losses at the gene ends were 7 bases for V and 7 bases for J; bases not matched to a gene: 13. The V gene's germline CDR1 is SQVTM and CDR2 ANQGSEA.

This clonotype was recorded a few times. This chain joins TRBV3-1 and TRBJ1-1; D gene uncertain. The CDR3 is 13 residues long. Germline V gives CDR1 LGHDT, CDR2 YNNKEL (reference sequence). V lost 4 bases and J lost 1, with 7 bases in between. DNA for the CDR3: TGTGCCAGCAGCCGCATGGGGAACACTGAAGCTTTCTTT. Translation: CASSRMGNTEAFF.

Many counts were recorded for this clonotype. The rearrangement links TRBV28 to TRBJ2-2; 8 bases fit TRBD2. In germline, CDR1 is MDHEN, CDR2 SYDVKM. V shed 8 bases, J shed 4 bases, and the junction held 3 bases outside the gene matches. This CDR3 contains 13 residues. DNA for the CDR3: TGTGCCAGCCATAGCGGGGTCACCGGGGAGCTGTTTTTT. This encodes CASHSGVTGELFF.

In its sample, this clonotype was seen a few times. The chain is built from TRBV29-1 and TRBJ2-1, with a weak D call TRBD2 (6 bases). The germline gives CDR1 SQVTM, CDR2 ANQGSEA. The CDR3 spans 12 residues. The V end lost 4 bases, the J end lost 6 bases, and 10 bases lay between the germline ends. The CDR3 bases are TGCAGCGTTGTGGAGGGCACCAATGAGCAGTTCTTC. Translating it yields CSVVEGTNEQFF.

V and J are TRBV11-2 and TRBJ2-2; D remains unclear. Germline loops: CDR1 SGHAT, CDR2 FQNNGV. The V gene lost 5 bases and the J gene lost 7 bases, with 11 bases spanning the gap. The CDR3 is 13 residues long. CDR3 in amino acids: CASSPGRRGELFF. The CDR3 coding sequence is TGTGCCAGCAGCCCGGGTCGGCGCGGGGAGCTGTTTTTT.

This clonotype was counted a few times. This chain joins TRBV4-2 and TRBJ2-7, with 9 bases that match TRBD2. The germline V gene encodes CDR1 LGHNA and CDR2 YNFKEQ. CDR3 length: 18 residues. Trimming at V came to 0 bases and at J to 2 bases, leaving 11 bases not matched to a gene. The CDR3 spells CASSQEVTVASGTYEQYF. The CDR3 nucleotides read TGTGCCAGCAGCCAAGAGGTTACAGTGGCTAGCGGGACCTACGAGCAGTACTTC.

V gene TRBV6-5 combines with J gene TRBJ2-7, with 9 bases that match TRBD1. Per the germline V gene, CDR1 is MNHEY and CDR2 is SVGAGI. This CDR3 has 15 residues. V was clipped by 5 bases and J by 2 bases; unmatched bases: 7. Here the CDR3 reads CASSHPGTGTYEQYF. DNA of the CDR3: TGTGCCAGCAGTCACCCCGGGACAGGGACCTACGAGCAGTACTTC.